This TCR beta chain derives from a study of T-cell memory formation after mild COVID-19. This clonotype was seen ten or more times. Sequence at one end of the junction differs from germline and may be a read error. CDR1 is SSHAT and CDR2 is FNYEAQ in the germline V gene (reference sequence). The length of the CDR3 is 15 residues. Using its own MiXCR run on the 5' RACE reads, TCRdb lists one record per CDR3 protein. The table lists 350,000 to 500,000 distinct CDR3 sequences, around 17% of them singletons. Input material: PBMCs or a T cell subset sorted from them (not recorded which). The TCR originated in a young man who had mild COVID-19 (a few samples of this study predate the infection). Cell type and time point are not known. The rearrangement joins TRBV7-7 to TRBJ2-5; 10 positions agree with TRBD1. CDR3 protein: CASSPGQGGQETQYF. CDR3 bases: TGTGCTAGCAGCCCCGGACAGGGGGGCCAAGAGACCCAGTACTTC.